The subject of this entry is one T cell receptor beta chain. Its antigen remains unidentified. Base qualities are missing; no much larger clone stands one base away. There are 13 amino acids in the CDR3, from cysteine to phenylalanine inclusive. The only DNA kept is the CDR3, 39 bases in frame from the first base. Via the germline V gene (reference sequence), CDR1 is LNHDA and CDR2 SQIVND. Trimming takes 1 base from V and 6 bases from J, and the germline ends sit 7 bases apart. Whole blood was collected in K2EDTA tubes by collaborating institutions according to the institutions' own protocols. For TCRbeta analysis, collaborators shipped samples in one of three forms: frozen whole blood, isolated PBMCs, or DNA extracted from either of those sample types. These data come from a study of blood T cell repertoires in COVID-19 (TCRdb year 2020). Context from the whole study: The collaborator samples originated in the United States, Italy and Spain and spanned the acute and convalescent phases of COVID-19. The repertoires were made available in a free public database intended to serve as a resource for research on the immune response to SARS-CoV-2. Sample metadata almost always included a de-identified subject ID, COVID-19 status, age in years and sex. Where available, HLA class I and class II types were taken from metadata supplied by the sample provider and were not determined by assay-based typing. The prospective study material was composed of cDNA or gDNA derived from T cells, B-cell-depleted T cells, or PBMCs. Subjects who had been exposed to COVID-19, were actively infected with it, or had recovered from it provided the deeply sampled blood TCRbeta repertoires that made up the dataset. Samples were obtained from the ongoing ImmuneRACE study (first 160 participants) and from over 1,000 subjects provided by 6 global collaborators.

Summary of the overall study and its limitations: The amount of clinical and demographic metadata varied by source and participant and was provided uncurated.

TCRbeta CDR3 regions were amplified from genomic DNA using the immunoSEQ Assay, a bias-controlled multiplex PCR. As for the authors' bioinformatics: Within the assay, amplification of reference gene primers was used to estimate how many nucleated cells each sample contained. To quantify the absolute abundance of each unique TCRbeta CDR3 rearrangement, sequence reads were collapsed and filtered. For each sample, productive Simpson clonality was calculated as the square root of Simpson's diversity index across productive rearrangements. What TCRdb holds here is the immuneACCESS table cut down to in-frame rearrangements. Part of the clones is not present; checked against another copy, under half of the missing clones reflect an unresolved V gene, and the others are unexplained. That table gives V, J and clone size, and the DNA gave D and trimming. Here the sample has about 70,000 clones; approximately 88% occur a single time. Clones ranked in the top ten supply 5% to 7% of the sample.

The receptor chain draws on TRBV19 and TRBJ2-1; TRBD1 is possibly the D segment (6 matching bases). Sequenced input: peripheral blood. The receptor was derived from a woman in her sixties or seventies with acute or convalescent COVID-19. The DNA sequence is given as TGTGCCAGTAGTATAGGGACAGTCAATGAGCAGTTCTTC. This is translated as CASSIGTVNEQFF.